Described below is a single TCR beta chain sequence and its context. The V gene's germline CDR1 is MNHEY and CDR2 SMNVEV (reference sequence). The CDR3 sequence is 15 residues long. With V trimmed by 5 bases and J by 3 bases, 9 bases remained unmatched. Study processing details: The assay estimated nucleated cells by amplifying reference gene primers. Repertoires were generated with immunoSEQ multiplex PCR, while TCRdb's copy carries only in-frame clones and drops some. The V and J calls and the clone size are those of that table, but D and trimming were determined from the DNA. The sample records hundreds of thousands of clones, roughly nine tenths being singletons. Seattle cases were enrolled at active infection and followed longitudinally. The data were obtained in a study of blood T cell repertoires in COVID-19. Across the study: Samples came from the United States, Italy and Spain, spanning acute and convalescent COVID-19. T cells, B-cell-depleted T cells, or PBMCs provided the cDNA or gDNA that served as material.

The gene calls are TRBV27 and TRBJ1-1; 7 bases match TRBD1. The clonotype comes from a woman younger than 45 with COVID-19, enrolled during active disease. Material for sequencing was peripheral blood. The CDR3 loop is CASSAVNRGYTEAFF. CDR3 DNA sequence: TGTGCCAGCAGTGCGGTAAACAGGGGATACACTGAAGCTTTCTTT.